This T cell receptor (beta chain) was identified during a study of OX40 agonist ivuxolimab in advanced cancers. Profiling relied on immunoSEQ multiplex PCR, and the TCRdb table lists in-frame clones only, not all of them. The sample contains around 84,000 clones, less than 85% of which appear only once. This receptor was obtained from an adult with an advanced solid tumor such as melanoma, head and neck, liver or kidney cancer. The sequencing used CD4+ or CD8+ T cells sorted from blood, collected in a trial of the OX40 agonist ivuxolimab.

The CDR3 spells CASSLGQGVYNEQFF. CDR3 nucleotide sequence: TGTGCCAGCAGCTTAGGGCAGGGCGTCTACAATGAGCAGTTCTTC. V is TRBV7-2 and J is TRBJ2-1; perhaps TRBD1 as D (5 bases). CDR3 length equals 15 residues. CDR1 and CDR2 from the germline V gene are SGHTA and FQGNSA. V dropped 1 base and J dropped 3 bases, with 10 bases sitting between them. The whole variable domain, filled in from reference TRBV7-2 and TRBJ2-1, reads GAGVSQSPSNKVTEKGKDVELRCDPISGHTALYWYRQSLGQGLEFLIYFQGNSAPDKSGLPSDRFSAERTGGSVSTLTIQRTQQEDSAVYLCASSLGQGVYNEQFFGPGTRLTVL.